This entry is about one T cell receptor (beta chain). Its matching antigen is unknown. These data come from a study of cytomegalovirus exposure and HLA in healthy donors. Points from the study as a whole: Reportedly, cytomegalovirus status was diagnosed with high sensitivity and specificity.

Those who donated were healthy bone marrow donors. This PCR relied on a set of 60 Vbeta primers and 13 Jbeta primers. Only in-frame clones appear in the TCRdb table, and some are missing; sequencing was by immunoSEQ multiplex PCR. The repertoire holds more than 150,000 clones, 84% seen once, with approximately 0.25% in the top ten. CDR1 and CDR2 from the germline V gene are SGHDT and YYEEEE. With 4 bases removed from V and 4 bases from J, the gap between germline ends came to 19 bases. The CDR3 has 16 residues. This chain uses TRBV5-6 with TRBJ2-3; D may be TRBD2 (5 bases). The clonotype originates from a boy younger than 18 in good health and CMV-seronegative. Sequencing was performed on PBMCs. The CDR3 reads CASSPFWVEAADTQYF. The CDR3 nucleotides read TGTGCCAGCAGCCCATTTTGGGTGGAGGCCGCAGATACGCAGTATTTT. Variable domain in full (rest from reference TRBV5-6 and TRBJ2-3): DAGVTQSPTHLIKTRGQQVTLRCSPKSGHDTVSWYQQALGQGPQFIFQYYEEEERQRGNFPDRFSGHQFPNYSSELNVNALLLGDSALYLCASSPFWVEAADTQYFGPGTRLTVL.